Ten or more counts support the clone carrying this TCR beta chain. With duration under 3 months, ophthalmopathy was active: Clinical Activity Score at least 3, NOSPECS at least 4. Thyroid ultrasound, orbital computed tomography, clinical symptoms, and serum thyroxine and TRAb underpinned diagnoses. Germline CDR1 reads DFQATT; CDR2 reads SNEGSKA (reference sequence). CDR3 length: 13 amino acids. V lost 6 bases and J lost 0, with 9 bases in between. The sample originates from a study of T cells in Graves' hyperthyroidism and ophthalmopathy. What was amplified from RNA transcripts were TCR beta CDR3 regions. HTBI primers drove first-round RT-PCR of the TCR CDR3. One entry per CDR3 protein, called by TCRdb with MiXCR from the multiplex PCR reads. This sample carries about 350,000 distinct CDR3 sequences, 15% to 20% of them seen once, and the ten largest clones take around 15%.

The sequence derives from a woman between 40 and 50 years old with Graves' ophthalmopathy. The chain carries TRBV20-1 and TRBJ1-5; D uncertain. Sequencing was carried out using blood. In nucleotides, the CDR3 is TGCAGTGCCGCGTGGGATAGCAATCAGCCCCAGCATTTT. Its translation is CSAAWDSNQPQHF.